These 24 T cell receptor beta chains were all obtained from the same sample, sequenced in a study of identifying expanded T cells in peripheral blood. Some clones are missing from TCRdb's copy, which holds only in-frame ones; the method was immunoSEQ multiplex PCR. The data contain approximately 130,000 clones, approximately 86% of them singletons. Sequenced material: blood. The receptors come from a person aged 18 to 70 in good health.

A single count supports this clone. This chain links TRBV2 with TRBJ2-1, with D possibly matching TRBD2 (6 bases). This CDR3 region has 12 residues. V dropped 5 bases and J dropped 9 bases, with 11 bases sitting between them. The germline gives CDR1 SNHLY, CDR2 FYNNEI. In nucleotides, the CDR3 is TGTGCCAGCAGTCCGGAGGGCGGTGAGCAGTTCTTC. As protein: CASSPEGGEQFF.

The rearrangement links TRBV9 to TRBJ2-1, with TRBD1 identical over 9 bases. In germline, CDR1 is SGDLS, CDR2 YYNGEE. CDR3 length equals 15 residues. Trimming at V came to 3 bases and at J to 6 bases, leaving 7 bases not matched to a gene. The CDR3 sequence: CASSDPGQGFNEQFF. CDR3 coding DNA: TGTGCCAGCAGCGACCCGGGACAGGGCTTCAATGAGCAGTTCTTC. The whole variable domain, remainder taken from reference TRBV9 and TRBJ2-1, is DSGVTQTPKHLITATGQRVTLRCSPRSGDLSVYWYQQSLDQGLQFLIQYYNGEERAKGNILERFSAQQFPDLHSELNLSSLELGDSALYFCASSDPGQGFNEQFFGPGTRLTVL.

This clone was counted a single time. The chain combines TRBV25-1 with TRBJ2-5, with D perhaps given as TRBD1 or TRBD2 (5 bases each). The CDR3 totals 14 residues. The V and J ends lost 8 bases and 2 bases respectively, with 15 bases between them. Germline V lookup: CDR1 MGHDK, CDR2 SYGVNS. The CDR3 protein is CASSPPGRQETQYF. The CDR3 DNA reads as TGTGCCAGCTCTCCCCCGGGGCGGCAAGAGACCCAGTACTTC.

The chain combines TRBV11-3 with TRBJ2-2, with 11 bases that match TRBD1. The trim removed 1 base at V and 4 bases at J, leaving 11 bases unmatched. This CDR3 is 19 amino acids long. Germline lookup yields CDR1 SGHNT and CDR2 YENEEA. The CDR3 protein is CASSLGSGTGGPSTGELFF. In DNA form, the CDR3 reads TGTGCCAGCAGCTTAGGATCCGGGACAGGGGGACCTTCCACCGGGGAGCTGTTTTTT.

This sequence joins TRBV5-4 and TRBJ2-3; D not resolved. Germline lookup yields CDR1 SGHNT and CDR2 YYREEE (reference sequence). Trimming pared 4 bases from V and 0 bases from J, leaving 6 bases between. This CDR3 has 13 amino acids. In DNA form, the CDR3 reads TGTGCCAGCAGCACCGAAAGCACAGATACGCAGTATTTT. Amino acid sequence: CASSTESTDTQYF.

CDR3 coding DNA: TGTGCCAGCAAACCGGGACAGGGGTCGGCAGGGCAGTTCTTC. Protein product: CASKPGQGSAGQFF. The chain has TRBV6-4 and TRBJ2-1; TRBD1 matches 10 bases. This CDR3 contains 14 residues. Germline CDR1 and CDR2: MRHNA and SNTAGT. Losses at the gene ends were 7 bases for V and 12 bases for J; bases not matched to a gene: 12.

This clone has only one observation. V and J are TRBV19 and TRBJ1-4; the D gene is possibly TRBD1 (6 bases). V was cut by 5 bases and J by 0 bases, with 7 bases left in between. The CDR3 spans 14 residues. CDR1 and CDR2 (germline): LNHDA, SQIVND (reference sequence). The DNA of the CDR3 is TGTGCCAGTAGTGGGGGCGCAACTAATGAAAAACTGTTTTTT. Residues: CASSGGATNEKLFF.

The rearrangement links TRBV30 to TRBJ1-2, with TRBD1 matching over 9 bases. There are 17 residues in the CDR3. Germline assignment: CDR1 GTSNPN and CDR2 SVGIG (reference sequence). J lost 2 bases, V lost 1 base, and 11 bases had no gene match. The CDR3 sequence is CAWSERTGAPSNYGYTF. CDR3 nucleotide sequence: TGTGCCTGGAGTGAAAGGACAGGGGCCCCCTCAAACTATGGCTACACCTTC. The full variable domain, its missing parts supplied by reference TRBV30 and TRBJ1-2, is SQTIHQWPATLVQPVGSPLSLECTVEGTSNPNLYWYRQAAGRGLQLLFYSVGIGQISSEVPQNLSASRPQDRQFILSSKKLLLSDSGFYLCAWSERTGAPSNYGYTFGSGTRLTVV.

DNA for the CDR3: TGTGCCAGCAGCCCTAGAGGGCTAGCGGGGAACAATGAGCAGTTCTTC. This encodes CASSPRGLAGNNEQFF. The rearrangement uses TRBV5-6 and TRBJ2-1; 9 bases match TRBD2. The CDR3 has 16 residues. Germline CDR1 reads SGHDT; CDR2 reads YYEEEE. V shed 4 bases, J shed 5 bases, and the junction held 10 bases outside the gene matches.

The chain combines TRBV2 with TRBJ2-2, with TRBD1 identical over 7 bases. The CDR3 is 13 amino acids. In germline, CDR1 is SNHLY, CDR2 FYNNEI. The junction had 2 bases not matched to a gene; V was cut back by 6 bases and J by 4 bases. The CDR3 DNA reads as TGTGCCAGCAGGACAGGGCTCACCGGGGAGCTGTTTTTT. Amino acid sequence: CASRTGLTGELFF.

The CDR3 loop reads CASSPGLAPNNEQFF. The CDR3 region has the DNA TGTGCCAGTAGCCCGGGACTAGCGCCCAACAATGAGCAGTTCTTC. The chain has TRBV19 and TRBJ2-1, with 10 bases that match TRBD2. The CDR3 is made up of 15 amino acids. CDR1 is LNHDA, CDR2 SQIVND, per germline (reference sequence). J lost 5 bases, V lost 6 bases, and 7 bases had no gene match.

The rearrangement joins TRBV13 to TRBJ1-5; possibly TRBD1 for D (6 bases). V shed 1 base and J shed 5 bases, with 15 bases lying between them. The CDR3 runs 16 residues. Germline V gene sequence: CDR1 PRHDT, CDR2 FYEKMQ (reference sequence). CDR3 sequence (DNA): TGTGCCAGCAGCTTAGTGTGGGGGGCGCCGGATCAGCCCCAGCATTTT. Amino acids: CASSLVWGAPDQPQHF.

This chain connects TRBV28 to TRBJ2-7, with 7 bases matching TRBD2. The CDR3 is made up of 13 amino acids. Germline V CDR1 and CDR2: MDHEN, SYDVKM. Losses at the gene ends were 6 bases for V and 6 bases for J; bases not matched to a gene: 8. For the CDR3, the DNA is TGTGCCAGCAGCGTAGGGCTAGCGGCCGAGCAGTACTTC. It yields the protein CASSVGLAAEQYF.

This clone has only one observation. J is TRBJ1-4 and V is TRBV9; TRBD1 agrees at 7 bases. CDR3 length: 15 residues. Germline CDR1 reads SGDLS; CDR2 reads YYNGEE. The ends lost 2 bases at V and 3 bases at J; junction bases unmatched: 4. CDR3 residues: CASSVGQAPNEKLFF. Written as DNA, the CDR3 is TGTGCCAGCAGCGTTGGACAGGCCCCTAATGAAAAACTGTTTTTT.

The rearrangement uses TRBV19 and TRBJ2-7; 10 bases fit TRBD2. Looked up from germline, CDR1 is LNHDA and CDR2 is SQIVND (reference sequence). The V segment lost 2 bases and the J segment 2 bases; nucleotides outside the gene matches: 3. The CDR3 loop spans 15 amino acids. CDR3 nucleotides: TGTGCCAGTAGTATAATCAGCGGGAGGGCCTACGAGCAGTACTTC. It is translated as CASSIISGRAYEQYF.

The CDR3 coding sequence is TGTGCCAGCAGCTTCCTGTTTCCCGGGACCGACCGTGATAAACTGTTTTTT. As protein: CASSFLFPGTDRDKLFF. V usage is TRBV7-9 and J usage is TRBJ1-4; the D gene is possibly TRBD1 (5 bases). Germline assignment: CDR1 SEHNR and CDR2 FQNEAQ (reference sequence). Trimming left V 3 bases short and J 11 bases short, with 25 bases between. The CDR3 extends over 17 amino acids.

The CDR3 sequence is CAWGRGGNTEAFF. Written as DNA, the CDR3 is TGTGCCTGGGGCCGCGGGGGGAACACTGAAGCTTTCTTT. The chain has TRBV30 and TRBJ1-1, with D tentatively TRBD1 (5 bases). V was pared by 5 bases and J by 1 base, with 11 bases between. Germline CDR1 GTSNPN, CDR2 SVGIG (reference sequence). CDR3 length: 13 amino acids.

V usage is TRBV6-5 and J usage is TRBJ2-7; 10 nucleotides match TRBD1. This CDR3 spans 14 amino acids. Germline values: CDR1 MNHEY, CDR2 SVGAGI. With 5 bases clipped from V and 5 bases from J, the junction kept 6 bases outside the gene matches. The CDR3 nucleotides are TGTGCCAGCAGTACGGACAGGGGGAGTGACGAGCAGTACTTC. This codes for CASSTDRGSDEQYF.

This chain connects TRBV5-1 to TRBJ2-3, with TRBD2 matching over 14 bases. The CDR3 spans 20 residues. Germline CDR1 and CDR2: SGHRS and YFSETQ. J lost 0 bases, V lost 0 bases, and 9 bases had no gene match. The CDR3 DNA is TGCGCCAGCAGCTTGGCGTTGACTAGCGGGAGGGGACGTAGCACAGATACGCAGTATTTT. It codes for CASSLALTSGRGRSTDTQYF.

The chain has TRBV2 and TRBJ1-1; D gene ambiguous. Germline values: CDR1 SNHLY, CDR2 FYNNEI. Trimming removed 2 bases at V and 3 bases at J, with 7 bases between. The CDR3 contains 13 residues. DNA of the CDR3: TGTGCCAGCAGTGAAAGAGTTCACACTGAAGCTTTCTTT. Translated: CASSERVHTEAFF.

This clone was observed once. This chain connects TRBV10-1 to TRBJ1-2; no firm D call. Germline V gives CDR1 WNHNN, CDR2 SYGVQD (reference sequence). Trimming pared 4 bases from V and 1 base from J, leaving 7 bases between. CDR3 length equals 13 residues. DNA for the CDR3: TGCGCCAGCAGTGCCACAGTTAACTATGGCTACACCTTC. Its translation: CASSATVNYGYTF.

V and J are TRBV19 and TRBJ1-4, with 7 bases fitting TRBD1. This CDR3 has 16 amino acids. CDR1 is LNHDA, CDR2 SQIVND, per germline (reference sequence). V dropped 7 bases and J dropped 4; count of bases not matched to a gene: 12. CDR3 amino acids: CASTGLGDRNNEKLFF. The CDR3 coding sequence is TGTGCCAGTACCGGACTTGGGGACAGAAATAATGAAAAACTGTTTTTT.

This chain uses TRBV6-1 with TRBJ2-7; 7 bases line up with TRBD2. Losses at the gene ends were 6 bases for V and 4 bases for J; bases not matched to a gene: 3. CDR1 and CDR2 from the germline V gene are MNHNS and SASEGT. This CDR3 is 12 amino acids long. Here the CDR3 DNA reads TGTGCCAGCAGGTCTAGCGGATACGAGCAGTACTTC. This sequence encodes CASRSSGYEQYF.

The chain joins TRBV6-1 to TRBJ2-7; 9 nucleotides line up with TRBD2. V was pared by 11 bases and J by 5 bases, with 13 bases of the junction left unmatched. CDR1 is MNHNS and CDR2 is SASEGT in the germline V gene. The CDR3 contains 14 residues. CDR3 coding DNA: TGTGCCGGATTGCGGGGGGGTGCAGGGGACGAGCAGTACTTC. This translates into CAGLRGGAGDEQYF.